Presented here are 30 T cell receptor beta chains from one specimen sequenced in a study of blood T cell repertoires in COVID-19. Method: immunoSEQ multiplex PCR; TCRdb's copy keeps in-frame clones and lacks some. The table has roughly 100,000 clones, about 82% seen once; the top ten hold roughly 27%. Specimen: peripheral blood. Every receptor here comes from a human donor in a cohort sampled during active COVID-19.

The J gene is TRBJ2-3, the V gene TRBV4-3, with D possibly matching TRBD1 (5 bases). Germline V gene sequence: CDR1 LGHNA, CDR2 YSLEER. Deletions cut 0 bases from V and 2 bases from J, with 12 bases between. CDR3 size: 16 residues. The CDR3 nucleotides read TGCGCCAGCAGCCAAGATCGGGCCAGGGTCACAGATACGCAGTATTTT. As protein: CASSQDRARVTDTQYF.

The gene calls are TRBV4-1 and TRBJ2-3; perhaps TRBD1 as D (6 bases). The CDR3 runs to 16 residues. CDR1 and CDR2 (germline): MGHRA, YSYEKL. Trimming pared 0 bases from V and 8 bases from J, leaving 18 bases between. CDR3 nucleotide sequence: TGCGCCAGCAGCCAAGATTCGGGGCAGGGGATGATTACGCAGTATTTT. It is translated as CASSQDSGQGMITQYF.

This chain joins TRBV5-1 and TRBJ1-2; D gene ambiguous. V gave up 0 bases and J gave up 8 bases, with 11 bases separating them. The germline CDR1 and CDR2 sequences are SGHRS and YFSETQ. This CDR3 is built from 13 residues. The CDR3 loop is CASSLDGEGGYTF. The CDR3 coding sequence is TGCGCCAGCAGCTTGGACGGGGAGGGCGGCTACACCTTC.

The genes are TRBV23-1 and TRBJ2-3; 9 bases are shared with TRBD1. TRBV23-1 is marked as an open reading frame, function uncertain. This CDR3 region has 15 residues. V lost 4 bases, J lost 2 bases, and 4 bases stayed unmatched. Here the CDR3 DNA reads TGCGCCAGCAGTCTTGGGACAGGGCCCACAGATACGCAGTATTTT. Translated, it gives CASSLGTGPTDTQYF.

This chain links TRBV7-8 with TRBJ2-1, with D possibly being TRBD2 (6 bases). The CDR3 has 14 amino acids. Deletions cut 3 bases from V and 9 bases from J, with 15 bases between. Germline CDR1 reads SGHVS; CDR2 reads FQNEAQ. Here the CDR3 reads CASSLAGFNAEQFF. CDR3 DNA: TGTGCCAGCAGCTTGGCGGGGTTCAACGCTGAGCAGTTCTTC. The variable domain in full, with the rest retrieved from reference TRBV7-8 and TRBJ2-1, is GAGVSQSPRYKVAKRGQDVALRCDPISGHVSLFWYQQALGQGPEFLTYFQNEAQLDKSGLPSDRFFAERPEGSVSTLKIQRTQQEDSAVYLCASSLAGFNAEQFFGPGTRLTVL.

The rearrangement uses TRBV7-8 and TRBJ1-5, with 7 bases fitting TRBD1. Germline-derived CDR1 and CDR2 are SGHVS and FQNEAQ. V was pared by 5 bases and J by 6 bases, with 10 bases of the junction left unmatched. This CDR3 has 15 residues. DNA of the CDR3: TGTGCCAGCAGCACCCACAGGGGCCCCTCTCAGCCCCAGCATTTT. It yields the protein CASSTHRGPSQPQHF.

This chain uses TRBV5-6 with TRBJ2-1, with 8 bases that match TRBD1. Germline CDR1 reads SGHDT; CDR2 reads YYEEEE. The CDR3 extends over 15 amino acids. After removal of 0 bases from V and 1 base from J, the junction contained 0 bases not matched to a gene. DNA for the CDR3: TGTGCCAGCAGCTTGGGACAGGGGTCCTACAATGAGCAGTTCTTC. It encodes CASSLGQGSYNEQFF.

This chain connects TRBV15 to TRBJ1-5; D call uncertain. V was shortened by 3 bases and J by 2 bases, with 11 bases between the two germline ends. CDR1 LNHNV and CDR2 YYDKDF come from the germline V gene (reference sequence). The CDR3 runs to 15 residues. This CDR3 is CATSSERAGNQPQHF. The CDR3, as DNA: TGTGCCACCAGCAGCGAGAGGGCTGGCAATCAGCCCCAGCATTTT.

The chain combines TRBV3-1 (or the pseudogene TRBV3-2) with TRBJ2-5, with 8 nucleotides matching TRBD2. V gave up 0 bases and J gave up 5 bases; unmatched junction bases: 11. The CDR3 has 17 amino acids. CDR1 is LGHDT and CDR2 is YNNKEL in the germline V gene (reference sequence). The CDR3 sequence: CASSQDPREGLVETQYF. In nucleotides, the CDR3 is TGTGCCAGCAGCCAAGATCCCCGGGAGGGCCTGGTGGAGACCCAGTACTTC.

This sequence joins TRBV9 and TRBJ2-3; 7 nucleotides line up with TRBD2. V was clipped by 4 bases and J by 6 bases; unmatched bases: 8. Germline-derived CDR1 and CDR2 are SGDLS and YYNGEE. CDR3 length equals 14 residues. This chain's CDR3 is CASSISGAADTQYF. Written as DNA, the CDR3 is TGTGCCAGCAGCATAAGCGGGGCAGCGGATACGCAGTATTTT. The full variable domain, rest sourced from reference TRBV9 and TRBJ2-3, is DSGVTQTPKHLITATGQRVTLRCSPRSGDLSVYWYQQSLDQGLQFLIQYYNGEERAKGNILERFSAQQFPDLHSELNLSSLELGDSALYFCASSISGAADTQYFGPGTRLTVL.

CDR3 nucleotide sequence: TGTGCCAGCAGCTCCCGGACAGGGGATACCGGGGAGCTGTTTTTT. It specifies CASSSRTGDTGELFF. V gene TRBV11-3 combines with J gene TRBJ2-2; 9 nucleotides line up with TRBD1. The junction had 5 bases not matched to a gene; V was cut back by 4 bases and J by 5 bases. Germline values: CDR1 SGHNT, CDR2 YENEEA. The CDR3 is 15 amino acids.

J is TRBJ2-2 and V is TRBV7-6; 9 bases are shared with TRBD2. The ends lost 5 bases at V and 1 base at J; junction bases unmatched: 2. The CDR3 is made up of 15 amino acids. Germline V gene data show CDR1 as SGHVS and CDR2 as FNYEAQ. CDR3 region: CASSRLAVNTGELFF. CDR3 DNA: TGTGCCAGCAGCCGACTAGCGGTGAACACCGGGGAGCTGTTTTTT.

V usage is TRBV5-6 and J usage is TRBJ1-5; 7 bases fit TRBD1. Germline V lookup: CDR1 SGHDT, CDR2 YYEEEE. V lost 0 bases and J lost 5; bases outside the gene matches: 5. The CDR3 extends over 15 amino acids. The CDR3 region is CASSLDRGRDQPQHF. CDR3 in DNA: TGTGCCAGCAGCTTGGACAGGGGAAGGGATCAGCCCCAGCATTTT.

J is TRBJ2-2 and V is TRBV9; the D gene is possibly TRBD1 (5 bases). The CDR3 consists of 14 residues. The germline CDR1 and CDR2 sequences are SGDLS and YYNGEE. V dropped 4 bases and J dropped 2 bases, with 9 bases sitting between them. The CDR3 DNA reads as TGTGCCAGCAGCACACAGGATAACACCGGGGAGCTGTTTTTT. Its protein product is CASSTQDNTGELFF.

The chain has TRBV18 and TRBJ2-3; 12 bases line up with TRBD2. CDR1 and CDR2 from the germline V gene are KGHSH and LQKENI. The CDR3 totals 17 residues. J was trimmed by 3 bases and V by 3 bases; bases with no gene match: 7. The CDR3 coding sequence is TGTGCCAGCTCACCCGGGACTAGCGGGTTGGGGACAGATACGCAGTATTTT. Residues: CASSPGTSGLGTDTQYF.

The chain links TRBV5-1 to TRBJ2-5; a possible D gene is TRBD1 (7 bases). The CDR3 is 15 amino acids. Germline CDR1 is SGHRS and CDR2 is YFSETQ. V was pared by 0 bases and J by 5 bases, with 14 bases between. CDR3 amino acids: CASSLDPGGLETQYF. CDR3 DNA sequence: TGCGCCAGCAGCTTGGATCCAGGGGGGCTTGAGACCCAGTACTTC.

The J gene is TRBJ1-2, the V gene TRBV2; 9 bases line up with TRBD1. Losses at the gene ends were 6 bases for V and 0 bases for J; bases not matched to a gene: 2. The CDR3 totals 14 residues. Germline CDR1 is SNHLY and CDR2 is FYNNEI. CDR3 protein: CASRDRGPNYGYTF. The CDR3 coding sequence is TGTGCCAGCAGGGACAGGGGCCCTAACTATGGCTACACCTTC. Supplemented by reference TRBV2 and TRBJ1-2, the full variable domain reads EPEVTQTPSHQVTQMGQEVILRCVPISNHLYFYWYRQILGQKVEFLVSFYNNEISEKSEIFDDQFSVERPDGSNFTLKIRSTKLEDSAMYFCASRDRGPNYGYTFGSGTRLTVV.

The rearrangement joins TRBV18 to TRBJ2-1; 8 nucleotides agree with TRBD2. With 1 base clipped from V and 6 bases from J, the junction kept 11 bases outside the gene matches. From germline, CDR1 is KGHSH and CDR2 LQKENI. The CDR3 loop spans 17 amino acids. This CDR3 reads CASSPRLASGLSNEQFF. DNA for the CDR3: TGTGCCAGCTCACCACGACTGGCTAGCGGGCTATCCAATGAGCAGTTCTTC.

CDR3 in amino acids: CASSIVPGIGNTIYF. The CDR3 DNA follows: TGTGCCAGTAGTATAGTCCCAGGGATCGGAAACACCATATATTTT. The V call is TRBV19, the J call TRBJ1-3, with a possible D match to TRBD1 (5 bases). The CDR3 length is 15 residues. Germline V gene sequence: CDR1 LNHDA, CDR2 SQIVND (reference sequence). V gave up 1 base and J gave up 4 bases, with 11 bases separating them.

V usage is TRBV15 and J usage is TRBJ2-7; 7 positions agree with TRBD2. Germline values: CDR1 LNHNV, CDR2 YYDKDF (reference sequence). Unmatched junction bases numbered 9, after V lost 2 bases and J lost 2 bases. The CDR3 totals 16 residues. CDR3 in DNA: TGTGCCACCAGCAGAATTCGGGGAGGGAACACCTACGAGCAGTACTTC. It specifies CATSRIRGGNTYEQYF.

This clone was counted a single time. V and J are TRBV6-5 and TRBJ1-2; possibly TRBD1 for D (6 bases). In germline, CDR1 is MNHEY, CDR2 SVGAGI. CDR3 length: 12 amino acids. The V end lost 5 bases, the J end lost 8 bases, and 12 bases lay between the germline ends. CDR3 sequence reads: CASSPGVGGYTF. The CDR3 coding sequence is TGTGCCAGCAGTCCAGGGGTTGGGGGCTACACCTTC.

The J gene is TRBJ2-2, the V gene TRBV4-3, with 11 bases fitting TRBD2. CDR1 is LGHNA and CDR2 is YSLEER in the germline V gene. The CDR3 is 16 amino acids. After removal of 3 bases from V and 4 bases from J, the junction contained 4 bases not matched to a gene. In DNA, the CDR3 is TGCGCCAGCAGCCACGTGGGGACTAGCGGCACCGGGGAGCTGTTTTTT. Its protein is CASSHVGTSGTGELFF.

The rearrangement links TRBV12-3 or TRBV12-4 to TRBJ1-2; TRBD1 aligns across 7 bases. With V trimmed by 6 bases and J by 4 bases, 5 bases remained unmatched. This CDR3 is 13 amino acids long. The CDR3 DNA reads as TGTGCCAGCAGATTGGGACAGCCCTATGGCTACACCTTC. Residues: CASRLGQPYGYTF.

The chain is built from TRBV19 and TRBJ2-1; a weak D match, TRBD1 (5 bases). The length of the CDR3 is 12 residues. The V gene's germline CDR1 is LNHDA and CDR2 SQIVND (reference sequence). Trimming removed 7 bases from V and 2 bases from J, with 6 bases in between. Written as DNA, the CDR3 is TGTGCCAGTACAGGGACCTACAATGAGCAGTTCTTC. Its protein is CASTGTYNEQFF.

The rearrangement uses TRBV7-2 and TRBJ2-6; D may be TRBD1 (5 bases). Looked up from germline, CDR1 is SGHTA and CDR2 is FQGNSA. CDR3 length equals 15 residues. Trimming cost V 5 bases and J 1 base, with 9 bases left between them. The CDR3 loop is CASSPRASGANVLTF. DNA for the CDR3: TGTGCCAGCAGCCCCAGGGCTTCTGGGGCCAACGTCCTGACTTTC.

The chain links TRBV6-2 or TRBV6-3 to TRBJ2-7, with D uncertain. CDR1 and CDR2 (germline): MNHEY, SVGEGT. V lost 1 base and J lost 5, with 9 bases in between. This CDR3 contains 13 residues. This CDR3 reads CASSYYSPNEQYF. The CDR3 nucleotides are TGTGCCAGCAGTTACTACAGTCCCAACGAGCAGTACTTC.

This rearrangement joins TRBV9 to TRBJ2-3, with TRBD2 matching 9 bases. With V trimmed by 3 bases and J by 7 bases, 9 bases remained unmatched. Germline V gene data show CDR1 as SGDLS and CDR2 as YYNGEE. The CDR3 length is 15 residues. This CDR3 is CASSGGRGRDNTQYF. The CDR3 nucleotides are TGTGCCAGCAGCGGCGGGAGGGGGAGGGATAATACGCAGTATTTT.

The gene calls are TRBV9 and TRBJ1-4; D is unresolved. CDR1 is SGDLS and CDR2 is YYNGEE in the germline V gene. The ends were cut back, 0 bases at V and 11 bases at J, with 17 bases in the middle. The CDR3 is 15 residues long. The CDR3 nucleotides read TGTGCCAGCAGCGTAGGCGGGGAAACCACTTCGAAACTGTTTTTT. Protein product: CASSVGGETTSKLFF.

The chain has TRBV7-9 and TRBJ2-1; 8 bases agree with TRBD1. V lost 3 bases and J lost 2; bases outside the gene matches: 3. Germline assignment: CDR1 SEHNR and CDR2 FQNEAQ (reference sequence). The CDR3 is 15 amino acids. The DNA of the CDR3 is TGTGCCAGCAGCTTCGACAGGGGCCCCTACAATGAGCAGTTCTTC. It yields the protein CASSFDRGPYNEQFF.

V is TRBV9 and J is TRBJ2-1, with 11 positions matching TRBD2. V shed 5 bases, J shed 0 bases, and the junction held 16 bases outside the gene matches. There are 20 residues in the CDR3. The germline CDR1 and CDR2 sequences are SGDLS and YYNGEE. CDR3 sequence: CASSRIPGLADPSSYNEQFF. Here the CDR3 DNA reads TGTGCCAGCAGTCGAATCCCGGGACTAGCGGACCCAAGCTCCTACAATGAGCAGTTCTTC.